Listed here are 30 T cell receptor beta chains from one sample, sequenced in a study of regulatory T cells in long-lasting Graves disease. CDR3 regions were amplified by Arm-PCR using iRepertoire HTBI primers to build TCR beta libraries. TCRdb processed the multiplex PCR reads anew with MiXCR; each CDR3 protein has one entry. Of 440,000 or so distinct CDR3 sequences in the sample, 15% were seen once. Specified time point: newly diagnosed GD, antithyroid drugs for less than 3 months. From RNA extracted from PBMCs, the TCR library was made. The same sample was also studied in work on T cells in Graves' hyperthyroidism and ophthalmopathy.

The source was peripheral blood mononuclear cells (PBMCs), collected at new diagnosis, from a patient treated with antithyroid drugs. The receptors here all came from a woman younger than 45 with Graves disease.

This clonotype was seen ten or more times. The CDR3, as DNA: TGTGCCAGCGGAAAAGACAGGGGGCTTACACCCCTCCACTTT. Residues: CASGKDRGLTPLHF. The chain recombines TRBV6-1 with TRBJ1-6, with TRBD1 matching 10 bases. Germline loops: CDR1 MNHNS, CDR2 SASEGT. The CDR3 is made up of 14 amino acids. Trimming removed 8 bases from V and 11 bases from J; junction bases left unmatched: 9.

The chain is built from TRBV24-1 and TRBJ2-7; unclear D gene. Per germline, CDR1 KGHDR and CDR2 SFDVKD. The CDR3 length is 12 residues. Trimming stripped 6 bases from V and 2 bases from J, with 7 bases between. The CDR3 DNA sequence: TGTGCCACCAGTCCTGGACCCTACGAGCAGTACTTC. This encodes CATSPGPYEQYF.

The gene calls are TRBV19 and TRBJ2-1; the match to TRBD2 covers 11 bases. CDR3 length: 14 amino acids. Germline V gene data show CDR1 as LNHDA and CDR2 as SQIVND (reference sequence). After removal of 5 bases from V and 8 bases from J, the junction contained 5 bases not matched to a gene. For the CDR3, the DNA is TGTGCCAGTAGTTCTAGCGGGAGGATCCATGAGCAGTTCTTC. Amino acid sequence: CASSSSGRIHEQFF.

This clonotype was seen many times. The chain links TRBV6-2 or TRBV6-3 to TRBJ1-3, with a possible D match to TRBD1 (5 bases). Trimming left V 5 bases short and J 7 bases short, with 21 bases between. Germline CDR1 is MNHEY and CDR2 is SVGEGT. The CDR3 runs 16 residues. This chain's CDR3 is CASSTLLSLDTNTIYF. In DNA form, the CDR3 reads TGTGCCAGCAGTACTCTTTTGAGTCTGGACACGAACACCATATATTTT.

There are many counts of this clonotype. The rearrangement links TRBV2 to TRBJ2-3, with 14 bases aligning to TRBD2. Germline trimming cut 0 bases from V and 7 bases from J; bases unmatched to any gene: 9. The CDR3 has 18 residues. Germline V lookup: CDR1 SNHLY, CDR2 FYNNEI. The CDR3 DNA reads TGTGCCAGCAGTGAAGCAGGGGGGGGACTAGCGGGAGTTCATACGCAGTATTTT. Amino acids: CASSEAGGGLAGVHTQYF.

This sequence joins TRBV10-3 and TRBJ2-2; no definite D call. Per the germline V gene, CDR1 is ENHRY and CDR2 is SYGVKD. Trimming stripped 3 bases from V and 5 bases from J, with 10 bases between. The CDR3 runs to 14 residues. The CDR3 is CAISDHMGTGELFF. The CDR3 coding sequence is TGTGCCATCAGTGATCACATGGGGACCGGGGAGCTGTTTTTT.

The table lists this clonotype with many counts. The rearrangement links TRBV11-2 to TRBJ2-7; 9 nucleotides align to TRBD1. Trimming removed 4 bases from V and 3 bases from J; junction bases left unmatched: 13. The germline V gene has CDR1 SGHAT and CDR2 FQNNGV. The CDR3 has 17 amino acids. CDR3 bases: TGTGCCAGCAGCTCATTCGGCCGGGACAGGGACAACTACGAGCAGTACTTC. Amino acids: CASSSFGRDRDNYEQYF.

This clonotype has ten or more counts. V usage is TRBV7-9 and J usage is TRBJ2-1; 7 bases are shared with TRBD1. CDR1 is SEHNR, CDR2 FQNEAQ, per germline (reference sequence). The CDR3 consists of 15 residues. The V gene end was trimmed by 5 bases and the J gene end by 1 base; junction bases not matched to a gene: 5. CDR3 amino acids: CASSLEGASYNEQFF. The CDR3 bases are TGTGCCAGCAGCCTAGAGGGGGCTTCCTACAATGAGCAGTTCTTC.

This clonotype came up many times. The J gene is TRBJ2-7, the V gene TRBV2, with 8 bases fitting TRBD1. This CDR3 is built from 16 residues. J lost 1 base, V lost 3 bases, and 8 bases had no gene match. The germline gives CDR1 SNHLY, CDR2 FYNNEI. The CDR3 DNA reads as TGTGCCAGCAGTGACCGGACAGGGCGCGGATCCTACGAGCAGTACTTC. This gives the protein CASSDRTGRGSYEQYF.

A remark on this clonotype: A much more abundant neighbour one base away suggests this may be a read error. This rearrangement joins TRBV11-2 to TRBJ2-5; no reliable D call. The DNA end favors TRBJ2-1, so the J call may be wrong. Germline lookup yields CDR1 SGHAT and CDR2 FQNNGV. This CDR3 is built from 12 residues. Written as DNA, the CDR3 is TGTGCCAGCAGCTCCCTCAACTACGAGCAGTTCTTC. This encodes CASSSLNYEQFF.

This clonotype was seen a few times. The chain has TRBV20-1 and TRBJ1-6; the D gene is possibly TRBD1 (6 bases). The CDR3 consists of 17 residues. Germline-derived CDR1 and CDR2 are DFQATT and SNEGSKA (reference sequence). V lost 2 bases to trimming and J lost 8 bases, with 22 bases between them. This CDR3 is CSARYQEGGARHSPLHF. The CDR3 region has the DNA TGCAGTGCTAGATATCAAGAAGGGGGGGCGAGACATTCACCCCTCCACTTT.

This clonotype was observed at least ten times. The gene calls are TRBV6-1 and TRBJ2-5, with TRBD2 matching over 7 bases. CDR1 is MNHNS and CDR2 is SASEGT in the germline V gene. After removal of 5 bases from V and 5 bases from J, the junction contained 17 bases not matched to a gene. The CDR3 is 17 amino acids. The CDR3 loop is CASSRPVGLREKETQYF. CDR3 DNA sequence: TGTGCCAGCAGTCGCCCCGTGGGATTGCGGGAGAAGGAGACCCAGTACTTC.

This clonotype was seen only a few times. This chain joins TRBV6-9 and TRBJ1-6; no clear D. Germline V gene data show CDR1 as MNHGY and CDR2 as SVAAGI. Trimming removed 2 bases at V and 9 bases at J, with 14 bases between. This CDR3 region has 15 residues. This CDR3 is CASSYAMGGGSPLHF. The DNA for the CDR3 is TGTGCCAGCAGTTATGCGATGGGTGGTGGTTCACCCCTCCACTTT.

This clonotype has ten or more counts. The chain couples TRBV6-5 to TRBJ2-3, with TRBD2 matching 9 bases. This CDR3 is built from 19 residues. In germline, CDR1 is MNHEY, CDR2 SVGAGI. Unmatched junction bases numbered 12, after V lost 2 bases and J lost 0 bases. CDR3 nucleotide sequence: TGTGCCAGCAGTTACAAGAGGCTAGCGGGATCTTGGAGCACAGATACGCAGTATTTT. Translating it yields CASSYKRLAGSWSTDTQYF.

This clonotype has more than one count but fewer than ten. The chain is built from TRBV27 and TRBJ2-7, with D unclear. V gave up 5 bases and J gave up 3 bases, with 14 bases separating them. The CDR3 sequence is 14 residues long. In germline, CDR1 is MNHEY, CDR2 SMNVEV (reference sequence). The CDR3 DNA sequence: TGTGCCAGCAGTCCCCTGGGGTTAAGCTACGAGCAGTACTTC. Its translation is CASSPLGLSYEQYF.

This clonotype was recorded many times. The V call is TRBV12-3 or TRBV12-4, the J call TRBJ1-5; no reliable D call. CDR3 length: 12 amino acids. V lost 6 bases, J lost 5 bases, and 8 bases lay in between. This CDR3 reads CASSRPDQPQHF. The CDR3 DNA reads TGTGCCAGCAGCCGGCCCGATCAGCCCCAGCATTTT.

In its sample, this clonotype was seen many times. The chain carries TRBV12-3 or TRBV12-4 and TRBJ2-7; D call uncertain. The CDR3 is 14 residues long. V was cut by 5 bases and J by 0 bases, with 11 bases left in between. In nucleotides, the CDR3 is TGTGCCAGCAGTCTCGGCCATAACTCCTACGAGCAGTACTTC. Translated, it gives CASSLGHNSYEQYF.

In its sample, this clonotype was seen many times. The chain recombines TRBV2 with TRBJ1-6; D is possibly TRBD1 (5 bases). This CDR3 is 13 amino acids long. Trimming removed 2 bases from V and 9 bases from J, with 8 bases in between. The germline gives CDR1 SNHLY, CDR2 FYNNEI. CDR3 coding DNA: TGTGCCAGCAGTGAATTAGGGGTTTCACCCCTCCACTTT. Translated: CASSELGVSPLHF. The complete variable domain, with remaining parts taken from reference TRBV2 and TRBJ1-6, reads EPEVTQTPSHQVTQMGQEVILRCVPISNHLYFYWYRQILGQKVEFLVSFYNNEISEKSEIFDDQFSVERPDGSNFTLKIRSTKLEDSAMYFCASSELGVSPLHFGNGTRLTVT.

This clonotype has a count of ten or more. This rearrangement joins TRBV27 to TRBJ2-7; 9 bases agree with TRBD2. CDR1 is MNHEY, CDR2 SMNVEV, per germline (reference sequence). The J segment lost 2 bases and the V segment lost 6 bases, leaving 8 bases of the junction unmatched. The CDR3 has 15 amino acids. CDR3 nucleotides: TGTGCCAGCAGGGGAGCGGCGGGAGGGACCTACGAGCAGTACTTC. This encodes CASRGAAGGTYEQYF.

This clonotype occurred many times. This rearrangement joins TRBV2 to TRBJ2-7; D gene ambiguous. Per germline, CDR1 SNHLY and CDR2 FYNNEI. V was pared by 6 bases and J by 4 bases, with 10 bases between. CDR3 size: 12 residues. CDR3 nucleotide sequence: TGTGCCAGCAGAAGTTTAGGGTACGAGCAGTACTTC. This sequence encodes CASRSLGYEQYF. Full variable domain (remainder filled in from reference TRBV2 and TRBJ2-7): EPEVTQTPSHQVTQMGQEVILRCVPISNHLYFYWYRQILGQKVEFLVSFYNNEISEKSEIFDDQFSVERPDGSNFTLKIRSTKLEDSAMYFCASRSLGYEQYFGPGTRLTVT.

The chain is built from TRBV30 and TRBJ1-5; 8 bases match TRBD1. The CDR3 totals 15 residues. Germline assignment: CDR1 GTSNPN and CDR2 SVGIG (reference sequence). Unmatched junction bases numbered 7, after V lost 1 base and J lost 5 bases. In nucleotides, the CDR3 is TGTGCCTGGAGTGCCGACAGGGGTGGGGATCAGCCCCAGCATTTT. It specifies CAWSADRGGDQPQHF.

Ten or more counts support this clonotype. V is TRBV7-3 and J is TRBJ2-1, with 8 positions matching TRBD2. Germline V gene sequence: CDR1 SGHTA, CDR2 FQGTGA. The V gene end was trimmed by 6 bases and the J gene end by 4 bases; junction bases not matched to a gene: 2. This CDR3 comprises 13 residues. DNA of the CDR3: TGTGCCAGCAGAAGCGGGGGTTACAATGAGCAGTTCTTC. The encoded protein is CASRSGGYNEQFF.

The J gene is TRBJ2-7, the V gene TRBV4-1; no reliable D call. Trimming cost V 0 bases and J 5 bases, with 8 bases left between them. CDR1 and CDR2 (germline): MGHRA, YSYEKL. The CDR3 has 13 amino acids. CDR3 in amino acids: CASSQDRADEQYF. The CDR3, as DNA: TGCGCCAGCAGCCAAGACCGCGCGGACGAGCAGTACTTC.

This clonotype has at least ten counts. The V call is TRBV11-3, the J call TRBJ1-2; the D gene is possibly TRBD1 (5 bases). This CDR3 spans 14 amino acids. V lost 5 bases and J 0 bases, leaving 10 bases between the germline ends. Germline V gene lookup returns CDR1 SGHNT and CDR2 YENEEA. The CDR3: CASSARTTNYGYTF. CDR3 in DNA: TGTGCCAGCAGCGCCCGGACAACTAACTATGGCTACACCTTC.

This clonotype was counted many times. V and J are TRBV29-1 and TRBJ2-2, with 7 bases identical to TRBD1. Per the germline V gene, CDR1 is SQVTM and CDR2 is ANQGSEA. This CDR3 has 15 amino acids. The junction had 10 bases not matched to a gene; V was cut back by 4 bases and J by 5 bases. This CDR3 is CSVAPAPGGTGELFF. The CDR3 nucleotides read TGCAGCGTTGCACCAGCCCCAGGGGGAACCGGGGAGCTGTTTTTT.

This clonotype was found many times. V usage is TRBV2 and J usage is TRBJ1-6; D call uncertain. The CDR3 is 16 residues long. V shed 7 bases and J shed 0 bases, with 13 bases lying between them. CDR1 and CDR2 from the germline V gene are SNHLY and FYNNEI. The CDR3 nucleotides read TGTGCCAGCACCCCAACGGGTAGCTCCTATAATTCACCCCTCCACTTT. Its protein is CASTPTGSSYNSPLHF.

This clonotype occurred many times. V and J are TRBV11-2 and TRBJ2-5, with D hard to call. This CDR3 has 15 residues. Trimming removed 1 base from V and 5 bases from J, with 14 bases in between. Germline CDR1 SGHAT, CDR2 FQNNGV. This chain's CDR3 is CASSLGARKAETQYF. The DNA for the CDR3 is TGTGCCAGCAGCTTAGGCGCGAGGAAGGCGGAGACCCAGTACTTC.

There are a few counts of this clonotype. The genes are TRBV5-6 and TRBJ2-7; D is possibly TRBD2 (6 bases). The CDR3 runs 15 residues. Looked up from germline, CDR1 is SGHDT and CDR2 is YYEEEE. V was cut by 2 bases and J by 3 bases, with 15 bases left in between. CDR3 amino acids: CASSFGTSTLYEQYF. For the CDR3, the DNA is TGTGCCAGCAGCTTCGGGACTTCAACCCTCTACGAGCAGTACTTC.

Many counts were recorded for this clonotype. The V and J genes are TRBV6-1 and TRBJ1-2, with 7 bases aligning to TRBD1. Trimming took 4 bases from V and 8 from J; bases not matched to a gene: 13. The length of the CDR3 is 15 residues. Looked up from germline, CDR1 is MNHNS and CDR2 is SASEGT. The CDR3 DNA follows: TGTGCCAGCAGTGGGAGTCTCGGGACAGTGGGCGGCTACACCTTC. Translated: CASSGSLGTVGGYTF.

At least ten counts were recorded for this clonotype. The chain uses TRBV12-3 or TRBV12-4 and TRBJ2-7, with 10 bases aligning to TRBD1. V dropped 3 bases and J dropped 0; count of bases not matched to a gene: 11. This CDR3 contains 18 residues. The CDR3, as DNA: TGTGCCAGCAGTTTGAGTTTTCTTCGGACAGGGGGCTCCTACGAGCAGTACTTC. The encoded protein is CASSLSFLRTGGSYEQYF.